Detailed here is one T cell receptor (beta chain). Authors' analysis steps: Cell counts per sample came from amplifying reference gene primers. Assay: immunoSEQ multiplex PCR; the TCRdb copy retains only in-frame clones and omits some. D and trimming were read from the DNA, whereas the V and J calls and clone size are those reported in that table. The sample has approximately 130,000 clones, 80% to 90% seen once. The record originates from a study of blood T cell repertoires in COVID-19. Study context: The United States, Italy and Spain were the sources of the acute and convalescent COVID-19 samples. T cells, B-cell-depleted T cells, or PBMCs provided the cDNA or gDNA that served as material.

This CDR3 has 14 amino acids. V shed 6 bases, J shed 1 base, and the junction held 4 bases outside the gene matches. The receptor comes from a human donor in a cohort sampled during active COVID-19. The V gene is TRBV5-3, the J gene TRBJ2-4; 7 bases map to TRBD2. TRBV5-3 is classed as an ORF, of uncertain function. Sequenced: peripheral blood. CDR3 residues: CARNLGGAKNIQYF. The DNA of the CDR3 is TGTGCCAGAAACCTCGGGGGGGCCAAAAACATTCAGTACTTC.